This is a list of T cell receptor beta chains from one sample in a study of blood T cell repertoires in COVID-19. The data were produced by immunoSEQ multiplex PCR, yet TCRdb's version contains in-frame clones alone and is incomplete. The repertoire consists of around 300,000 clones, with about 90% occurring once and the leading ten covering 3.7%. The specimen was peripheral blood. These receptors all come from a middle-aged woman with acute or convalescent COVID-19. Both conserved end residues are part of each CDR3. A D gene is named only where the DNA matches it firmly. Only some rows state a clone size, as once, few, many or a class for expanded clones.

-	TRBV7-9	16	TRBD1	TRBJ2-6	TGTGCCAGCAGCGCCTCCAGGGGGCTTGGGGCCAACGTCCTGACTTTC	CASSASRGLGANVLTF
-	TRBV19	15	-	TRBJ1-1	TGTGCCAGTAGTATTTGGGGAGGGGGGCACACTGAAGCTTTCTTT	CASSIWGGGHTEAFF
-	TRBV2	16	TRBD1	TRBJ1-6	TGTGCCAGCAGTGAAAGACAGGGCGGGGATAATTCACCCCTCCACTTT	CASSERQGGDNSPLHF
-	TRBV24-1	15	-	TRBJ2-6	TGTGCCACCAGTGAGTCCAGGGTGGGGGCCAACGTCCTGACTTTC	CATSESRVGANVLTF
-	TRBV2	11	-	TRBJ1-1	TGTGCCTGCAAGCTCGGGGCTGAAGCTTTCTTT	CACKLGAEAFF
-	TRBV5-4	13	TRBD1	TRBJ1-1	TGTGCCCAGGGGGCTATAACGAACACTGAAGCTTTCTTT	CAQGAITNTEAFF
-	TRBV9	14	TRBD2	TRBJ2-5	TGTGCCAGCAGCGAGGGGAGGGGTCGAGAGACCCAGTACTTC	CASSEGRGRETQYF
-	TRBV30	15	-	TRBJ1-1	TGTGCCTGGAGTGGAAATTACGGGGGGAACACTGAAGCTTTCTTT	CAWSGNYGGNTEAFF
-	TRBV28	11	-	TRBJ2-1	-	CASSFGTGTFF
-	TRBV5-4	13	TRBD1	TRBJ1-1	TGTGCCAGCAGCAAGACAGGGCCGACTGAAGCTTTCTTT	CASSKTGPTEAFF
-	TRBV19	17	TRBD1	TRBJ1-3	TGTGCCAGTAGTCTCCGGGCCTGGACAGGCTCTGGAAACACCATATATTTT	CASSLRAWTGSGNTIYF
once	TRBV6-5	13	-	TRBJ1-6	TGTGCCAGCAGTCGGGTCGCTAATTCACCCCTCCACTTT	CASSRVANSPLHF
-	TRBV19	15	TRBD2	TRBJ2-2	TGTGCCAGTAGTATTCTGGCGGGGGGGCCAGGGGAGCTGTTTTTT	CASSILAGGPGELFF
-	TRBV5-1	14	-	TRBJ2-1	TGCGCCAGCAGCTTGCGCGTGGGCGACAATGAGCAGTTCTTC	CASSLRVGDNEQFF
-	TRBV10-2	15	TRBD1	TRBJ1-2	TGCGCCAGCAGTGAAACCCCGACAGGGTCCTATGGCTACACCTTC	CASSETPTGSYGYTF
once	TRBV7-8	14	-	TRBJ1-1	TGTGCCAGCAGCTTAGTGAGGGCCGCGGGAGGAGCTTTCTTT	CASSLVRAAGGAFF
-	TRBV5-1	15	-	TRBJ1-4	TGCGCCCGCAGCGCCGGGGGGAGGGAGGCTGAAAAACTGTTTTTT	CARSAGGREAEKLFF
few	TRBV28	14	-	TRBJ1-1	TGTGCCAGCAGTTTAGGAACAGGGTACACTGAAGCTTTCTTT	CASSLGTGYTEAFF
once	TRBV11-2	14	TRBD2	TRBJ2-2	TGTGCCAGCAGGCACGGGGGGGATACCGGGGAGCTGTTTTTT	CASRHGGDTGELFF
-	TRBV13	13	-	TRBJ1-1	TGTGCCAGCAGCTTAGGTGGGAGCACTGAAGCTTTCTTT	CASSLGGSTEAFF
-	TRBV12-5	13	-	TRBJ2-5	TGTGCTAGTGGCCCCGGGGTTCAAGAGACCCAGTACTTC	CASGPGVQETQYF
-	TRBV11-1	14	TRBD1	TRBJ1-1	TGTGCCAGCAGCTTCTCGACAGGGCCCACTGAAGCTTTCTTT	CASSFSTGPTEAFF
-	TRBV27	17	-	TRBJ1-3	TGTGCCAGCAGTTCCTCCTTCGGTCCGAGCTCTGGAAACACCATATATTTT	CASSSSFGPSSGNTIYF
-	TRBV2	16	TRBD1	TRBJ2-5	TGTGCCAGCAGTGAAATAGGACAGGGGGGAGGAGAGACCCAGTACTTC	CASSEIGQGGGETQYF